Listed here are 26 T cell receptor beta chains from one sample, sequenced in a study of T cell responses to AZD1222 COVID-19 vaccine. Using immunoSEQ multiplex PCR, the repertoire was profiled, and TCRdb retains in-frame clones only, with some absent. The data contain approximately 180,000 clones, 70% to 90% of them singletons. The starting material was peripheral blood, obtained on day 0 of AZD1222 vaccination. The receptor set was obtained from an adult in good health.

The chain is built from TRBV5-5 and TRBJ2-7; D gene unclear. The ends were cut back, 2 bases at V and 2 bases at J, with 8 bases in the middle. CDR3 size: 13 residues. Per germline, CDR1 SGHKS and CDR2 YYEKEE (reference sequence). Here the CDR3 reads CASSLTTTYEQYV. The CDR3 nucleotides are TGTGCCAGCAGCTTAACTACAACCTACGAGCAGTACGTC.

The sample holds one count of this clone. The chain links TRBV11-2 to TRBJ1-3; 8 bases map to TRBD1. The trim removed 3 bases at V and 2 bases at J, leaving 3 bases unmatched. This CDR3 spans 15 amino acids. Per the germline V gene, CDR1 is SGHAT and CDR2 is FQNNGV. The CDR3 sequence is CASSLDRVAGNTIYF. The CDR3, as DNA: TGTGCCAGCAGCTTGGACAGGGTGGCTGGAAACACCATATATTTT.

J is TRBJ1-2 and V is TRBV12-3 or TRBV12-4, with D hard to call. The length of the CDR3 is 13 residues. V was cut by 3 bases and J by 8 bases, with 13 bases left in between. The DNA of the CDR3 is TGTGCCAGCAGTTTTGGTCAGGCAGTCGGCTACACCTTC. Its translation: CASSFGQAVGYTF.

This clone showed up just once. V and J are TRBV24-1 and TRBJ2-7, with D uncertain. The CDR3 runs 17 residues. Germline lookup yields CDR1 KGHDR and CDR2 SFDVKD. Trimming left V 4 bases short and J 2 bases short, with 20 bases between. The CDR3 region has the DNA TGTGCCACCAGTGACCCCCTTTCGGCCGTTGAGGCCTACGAGCAGTACGTC. Translated: CATSDPLSAVEAYEQYV.

This clone showed up just a few times. The rearrangement links TRBV2 to TRBJ2-1, with D unclear. CDR1 and CDR2 from the germline V gene are SNHLY and FYNNEI. CDR3 length: 13 amino acids. Deletions cut 3 bases from V and 6 bases from J, with 9 bases between. The CDR3 is CASSDPSINEQFF. CDR3 nucleotides: TGTGCCAGCAGTGACCCTTCAATCAATGAGCAGTTCTTC.

The V gene is TRBV5-8, the J gene TRBJ1-5; 10 bases align to TRBD1. Germline loops: CDR1 SGHTS, CDR2 YDEGEE. The V segment lost 4 bases and the J segment 6 bases; nucleotides outside the gene matches: 7. The CDR3 contains 15 residues. CDR3 protein: CASSGGTGAIQPQHF. CDR3 bases: TGTGCCAGCAGCGGCGGGACAGGGGCCATTCAGCCCCAGCATTTT.

The CDR3 DNA is TGCGCCAGCAGCCAGGGTCTAGCGGGAGAAAACGAGCAGTACTTC. Protein product: CASSQGLAGENEQYF. The V gene is TRBV4-3, the J gene TRBJ2-7; 10 positions agree with TRBD2. The germline V gene has CDR1 LGHNA and CDR2 YSLEER. V dropped 3 bases and J dropped 5; count of bases not matched to a gene: 7. The length of the CDR3 is 15 residues.

V and J are TRBV12-5 and TRBJ1-1; possibly TRBD1 for D (5 bases). Trimming shortened V by 3 bases and J by 0 bases, and 17 bases separated the two germline ends. The CDR3 sequence is 17 residues long. Per the germline V gene, CDR1 is LGHNT and CDR2 is FRNRAP. The CDR3 reads CASGFPFRGRVNTEAFF. CDR3 sequence (DNA): TGTGCTAGTGGTTTCCCATTTCGAGGCAGGGTGAACACTGAAGCTTTCTTT.

Notes on this clone: Without the conserved terminal phenylalanine or tryptophan, this CDR3 likely stems from a read error. The DNA is omitted, as the CDR3 cannot be located on it reliably, and the CDR3 follows TCRdb's listing. The chain combines TRBV2 with TRBJ1-2; the D call TRBD1 from the table was never checked on the DNA. A total of 8 residues make up the CDR3, ends included. Germline CDR1 is SNHLY and CDR2 is FYNNEI. The CDR3 spells CASSDHRV.

The table lists this clone with a few counts. The V call is TRBV25-1, the J call TRBJ1-5; 7 bases line up with TRBD1. The V gene end was trimmed by 4 bases and the J gene end by 1 base; junction bases not matched to a gene: 1. Germline V gene lookup returns CDR1 MGHDK and CDR2 SYGVNS. There are 14 residues in the CDR3. Here the CDR3 reads CASSVTGSNQPQHF. The CDR3, as DNA: TGTGCCAGCAGTGTGACAGGGAGCAATCAGCCCCAGCATTTT.

CDR3 loop: CASSSTQETQYF. CDR3 in DNA: TGTGCCAGCAGCTCAACCCAAGAGACCCAGTACTTC. The rearrangement joins TRBV7-2 to TRBJ2-5; D gene unclear. Trimming removed 4 bases at V and 1 base at J, with 4 bases between. The CDR3 extends over 12 amino acids. CDR1 and CDR2 (germline): SGHTA, FQGNSA.

The V and J genes are TRBV5-1 and TRBJ2-4, with 8 bases identical to TRBD2. There are 15 residues in the CDR3. V was pared by 0 bases and J by 5 bases, with 4 bases of the junction left unmatched. The germline gives CDR1 SGHRS, CDR2 YFSETQ. CDR3 region: CASSLEGTSQNIQYF. The CDR3 DNA sequence: TGCGCCAGCAGCTTGGAGGGGACTAGTCAAAACATTCAGTACTTC.

The chain is built from TRBV3-1 (or the pseudogene TRBV3-2) and TRBJ1-2; 8 bases line up with TRBD1. V lost 4 bases, J lost 1 base, and 5 bases stayed unmatched. There are 15 residues in the CDR3. Germline CDR1 LGHDT, CDR2 YNNKEL (reference sequence). CDR3 sequence reads: CASSRGTGYNYGYTF. The CDR3 DNA sequence: TGTGCCAGCAGCCGAGGGACAGGTTATAACTATGGCTACACCTTC.

The V call is TRBV5-1, the J call TRBJ1-2; D perhaps matches TRBD1 (5 bases). The CDR3 runs to 13 residues. Looked up from germline, CDR1 is SGHRS and CDR2 is YFSETQ. With 2 bases removed from V and 7 bases from J, the gap between germline ends came to 12 bases. The CDR3 here is CASSFEGAVGYTF. For the CDR3, the DNA is TGCGCCAGCAGCTTCGAAGGGGCGGTTGGCTACACCTTC.

The chain combines TRBV28 with TRBJ1-2; tentative D call: TRBD1 (5 bases). The CDR3 covers 13 residues. Trimming removed 8 bases from V and 4 bases from J, with 14 bases in between. Germline V gene sequence: CDR1 MDHEN, CDR2 SYDVKM. This chain's CDR3 is CASGLEGTYGYTF. CDR3 bases: TGTGCCAGCGGCTTGGAGGGGACCTATGGCTACACCTTC.

This clone was counted once. The chain carries TRBV14 and TRBJ2-2; TRBD2 aligns across 11 bases. Germline trimming cut 4 bases from V and 8 bases from J; bases unmatched to any gene: 12. Germline values: CDR1 SGHDN, CDR2 FVKESK. This CDR3 has 17 amino acids. This chain's CDR3 is CASSPLAGDPRSGELFF. In DNA form, the CDR3 reads TGTGCCAGCAGCCCACTAGCGGGAGATCCTCGATCGGGGGAGCTGTTTTTT.

The V call is TRBV5-8, the J call TRBJ2-1, with TRBD1 as a possible D gene (7 bases). Trimming removed 2 bases from V and 4 bases from J, with 19 bases in between. Germline V lookup: CDR1 SGHTS, CDR2 YDEGEE. The CDR3 covers 17 residues. The CDR3, as DNA: TGTGCCAGCAGCTTCTGGGACAGACTAGACTTATACAATGAGCAGTTCTTC. The encoded protein is CASSFWDRLDLYNEQFF.

This clone was counted only a few times. The V call is TRBV4-2, the J call TRBJ1-6; no firm D call. The V and J ends lost 0 bases and 4 bases respectively, with 10 bases between them. The CDR3 spans 16 residues. In germline, CDR1 is LGHNA, CDR2 YNFKEQ. CDR3 in DNA: TGTGCCAGCAGCCAAGAACAAACTAATTATAATTCACCCCTCCACTTT. It codes for CASSQEQTNYNSPLHF.

This chain joins TRBV3-1 (or the pseudogene TRBV3-2) and TRBJ2-5; possible D gene TRBD2, 6 bases. The ends were cut back, 4 bases at V and 5 bases at J, with 14 bases in the middle. This CDR3 spans 14 amino acids. Germline-derived CDR1 and CDR2 are LGHDT and YNNKEL (reference sequence). CDR3 amino acids: CASSLGGVRETQYF. In nucleotides, the CDR3 is TGTGCCAGCAGCCTCGGGGGAGTCCGGGAGACCCAGTACTTC.

This chain connects TRBV6-4 to TRBJ1-4; D gene unclear. V lost 4 bases to trimming and J lost 4 bases, with 10 bases between them. CDR3 length: 14 residues. The germline gives CDR1 MRHNA, CDR2 SNTAGT. The CDR3 DNA follows: TGTGCCAGCAGTGCAGAGGCGGGTAATGAAAAACTGTTTTTT. It encodes CASSAEAGNEKLFF.

This rearrangement joins TRBV2 to TRBJ2-2; D may be TRBD1 (5 bases). The CDR3 contains 15 residues. Trimming removed 3 bases at V and 3 bases at J, with 11 bases between. Germline-derived CDR1 and CDR2 are SNHLY and FYNNEI. For the CDR3, the DNA is TGTGCCAGCAGTGATTGGGGCTTGGACACCGGGGAGCTGTTTTTT. This codes for CASSDWGLDTGELFF.

V is TRBV10-3 and J is TRBJ2-1; 8 bases are shared with TRBD2. Germline lookup yields CDR1 ENHRY and CDR2 SYGVKD. The ends lost 1 base at V and 7 bases at J; junction bases unmatched: 6. CDR3 length equals 15 residues. CDR3 nucleotide sequence: TGTGCCATCAGTGAGTTGGCTAGCGGGCGTAATGAGCAGTTCTTC. Translating it yields CAISELASGRNEQFF.

The chain's CDR3 is CASSIPGANVLTF. The CDR3 DNA sequence: TGTGCCAGCAGTATACCTGGGGCCAACGTCCTGACTTTC. This sequence joins TRBV5-4 and TRBJ2-6, with D unresolved. CDR1 is SGHNT, CDR2 YYREEE, per germline (reference sequence). V lost 5 bases to trimming and J lost 2 bases, with 5 bases between them. CDR3 length: 13 amino acids.

The chain employs TRBV11-1 and TRBJ2-7, with 11 bases lining up with TRBD2. Germline values: CDR1 SGHAT, CDR2 FQDESV (reference sequence). This CDR3 region has 15 residues. V shed 5 bases and J 2 bases; nucleotides not matched to a gene: 5. CDR3 nucleotide sequence: TGTGCCAGCAGCCCAATAGCGGGAGGGGCCTACGAGCAGTACTTC. This sequence encodes CASSPIAGGAYEQYF.

CDR3 region: CASSLHGVAGATGELFF. CDR3 nucleotide sequence: TGTGCCAGCAGCTTACACGGCGTGGCGGGTGCGACCGGGGAGCTGTTTTTT. The rearrangement joins TRBV11-2 to TRBJ2-2, with D possibly matching TRBD2 (5 bases). The CDR3 loop spans 17 amino acids. V shed 2 bases and J shed 5 bases, with 18 bases lying between them. From germline, CDR1 is SGHAT and CDR2 FQNNGV. Together with reference TRBV11-2 and TRBJ2-2, the CDR3 gives the full variable domain: EAGVAQSPRYKIIEKRQSVAFWCNPISGHATLYWYQQILGQGPKLLIQFQNNGVVDDSQLPKDRFSAERLKGVDSTLKIQPAKLEDSAVYLCASSLHGVAGATGELFFGEGSRLTVL.

This chain joins TRBV25-1 and TRBJ1-2, with D tentatively TRBD1 (6 bases). Between the trimmed V and J ends, which lost 7 bases and 8 bases, there was a span of 17 bases. The germline V gene has CDR1 MGHDK and CDR2 SYGVNS. This CDR3 region has 13 residues. The CDR3 coding sequence is TGTGCCAGCACTGAGAATACAGGGTGGGGCTACACCTTC. As protein: CASTENTGWGYTF.